The TCR beta chain under discussion was sequenced for a study of CD8+ T cells in alopecia areata. Study context: For the treated group, dosing was oral tofacitinib at 5 to 10 mg twice daily.

As the sequencing template, cDNA was produced by extracting RNA and reverse transcribing it. Method: immunoSEQ multiplex PCR; TCRdb's copy keeps in-frame clones and lacks some. This sample has approximately 210,000 clones; around 66% occur once, and the top ten carry roughly 1.2%. Study-level findings and limits: Lesional scalp exceeded normal scalp in clonality, especially in alopecia totalis/universalis.

This clone was picked up a small number of times. Its antigen is not known. Treatment given: oral pan-JAK inhibitor, 5-10 mg twice daily. Lesional scalp punch biopsies and peripheral blood were collected from alopecia areata patients. The CDR3 length is 18 residues. Per the germline V gene, CDR1 is MGHDK and CDR2 is SYGVNS. V lost 5 bases to trimming and J lost 3 bases, with 20 bases between them. The TCR comes from a human donor with alopecia areata. This chain uses TRBV25-1 with TRBJ2-6; D not resolved. Sequenced here: CD4+ T cells sorted from blood, sampled at approximately week 44, from a patient treated with tofacitinib. The CDR3 sequence: CASSLRDDLQNGANVLTF. For the CDR3, the DNA is TGTGCCAGCAGTTTGCGCGACGACCTCCAGAATGGGGCCAACGTCCTGACTTTC.